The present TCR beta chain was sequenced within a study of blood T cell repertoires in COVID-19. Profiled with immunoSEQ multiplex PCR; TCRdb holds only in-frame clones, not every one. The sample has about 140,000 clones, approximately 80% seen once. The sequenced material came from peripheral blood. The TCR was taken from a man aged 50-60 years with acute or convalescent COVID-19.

DNA of the CDR3: TGTGCCAGCAGTTTGCGGGGGAACACTGAAGCTTTCTTT. Translation: CASSLRGNTEAFF. The chain has TRBV6-6 and TRBJ1-1; D is undetermined. Trimming took off 4 bases at V and 1 base at J, with 7 bases between the two ends. Germline CDR1 MNHNY, CDR2 SVGAGI (reference sequence). The CDR3 sequence is 13 residues long.